A selection of T cell receptor beta chains follows, all from one sample in a study of CD8+ T cells in alopecia areata. The table came from immunoSEQ multiplex PCR; TCRdb's copy has only in-frame clones and leaves some out. The sample includes some 99,000 clones, nearly 45% of them seen just once. Sequenced material: CD4+ T cells sorted from blood. The receptors were sampled from a human donor with alopecia areata. The CDR3 runs from the conserved cysteine through the conserved F or W. The order of the fields is J gene, V gene, CDR3 protein.

TRBJ2-3,TRBV14,CASSPLGRGTDTQYF
TRBJ2-7,TRBV27,CASKLQRSGNYEQYF
TRBJ2-7,TRBV29-1,CSVKRGSPSYEQYF
TRBJ1-2,TRBV30,CAWSPDSNNYGYTF
TRBJ2-3,TRBV29-1,CSVEGGVGTGAPDTQYF
TRBJ2-7,TRBV4-1,CASSQAKGYEQYF
TRBJ1-2,TRBV10-3,CAISGQGYGYTF
TRBJ2-5,TRBV29-1,CSVEQGGEETQYF
TRBJ2-3,TRBV30,CAWKQGARDTQYF
TRBJ1-1,TRBV29-1,CSVRRSGSAEAFF
TRBJ2-5,TRBV30,CAQRDQETQYF
TRBJ2-3,TRBV27,CASSLSSIAGAGTDTQYF
TRBJ2-2,TRBV10-3,CAISELTGELFF
TRBJ2-3,TRBV29-1,CSVDRTVEPDTQYF
TRBJ1-5,TRBV19,CASTDRFRDQPQHF
TRBJ2-5,TRBV28,CASSLGSQETQYF
TRBJ1-4,TRBV29-1,CSASTTGFVSEKLFF
TRBJ2-1,TRBV29-1,CSGGRGLNEQFF
TRBJ1-6,TRBV30,CAWKLQGSSYNSPLHF